The present T cell receptor (beta chain) was sequenced within a study of vaccination and CD4 T cells after COVID-19. Points from the study as a whole: Relatively few convalescent patients were studied, without early post-infection timepoints.

The treatment: roughly 10-day PBMC culture with coronavirus spike peptide pools or control peptides (ViraFEST assay). In the case of this clonotype: Antigen unknown.

An Oncomine TCR Beta short-read assay was used to sequence the DNA from cultured CD4+ T cells. TCRdb re-called the PCR reads through MiXCR, storing one row per CDR3 protein. The top ten hold approximately 31% of the sample, which has fewer than 20,000 distinct CDR3 sequences, approximately 50% seen once. This CDR3 has 16 amino acids. Per germline, CDR1 KGHDR and CDR2 SFDVKD. V was trimmed by 4 bases and J by 5 bases, leaving 17 bases between them. This sample comprised cultured CD4+ T cells from blood, obtained after SARS-CoV-2 vaccination. The TCR originated in a human donor with COVID-19. The chain employs TRBV24-1 and TRBJ2-1; possibly TRBD1 or TRBD2 for D (5 bases each). CDR3 DNA sequence: TGTGCCACCAGTGACCTTTATGTGGGGGTCCACAATGAGCAGTTCTTC. Amino acid sequence: CATSDLYVGVHNEQFF.